The rows below give T cell receptor beta chains drawn from one sample of a study of CD8+CD57+ T cells in acquired aplastic anemia. TCRdb redid the calling of the reads with MiXCR, one entry per CDR3 protein. This sample carries around 430,000 distinct CDR3 sequences, about a third of them seen once, and the ten largest clones take under 0.95%. Sequencing was carried out using sorted CD4+, CD8+, or CD8+CD57+ T cells (not recorded which) from PBMCs. The receptors were sampled from a human donor with aplastic anemia. The CDR3 runs from the conserved cysteine through the conserved F or W. D genes are given only for firm matches. Size tells how often a clone was seen (once, few, many) or the class of an expanded clone, and some rows leave it out.

d_call	j_call	clone_size	v_call	cdr3_nt	cdr3_aa
NA	TRBJ1-1	NA	TRBV5-1	TGCGCCAGCAGCTCTCGGGCAGGAGACACTGAAGCTTTCTTT	CASSSRAGDTEAFF
NA	TRBJ1-4	NA	TRBV6-5	TGTGCCAGCAGCTACCTCTTAGGAAAACTGTTTTTT	CASSYLLGKLFF
NA	TRBJ1-4	NA	TRBV9	TGTGCCAGCAGCGTAGACGGGCAGATTAATGAAAAACTGTTTTTT	CASSVDGQINEKLFF
TRBD1	TRBJ2-1	few	TRBV5-1	TGCGCCAGCAGCGCACAGGGGATGTACAATGAGCAGTTCTTC	CASSAQGMYNEQFF
TRBD1	TRBJ1-6	NA	TRBV5-5	TGTGCCAGCAGCTTGGCCCAGGGGGCCTATAATTCACCCCTCCACTTT	CASSLAQGAYNSPLHF
NA	TRBJ1-1	NA	TRBV3-1	TGTGCCAGCAGCTATAGGACAGCCGAAGCTTTCTTT	CASSYRTAEAFF
TRBD1	TRBJ2-7	few	TRBV19	TGTGCCAGCGGTAGGGCAGGGGACAGTCTTGAGGACTTC	CASGRAGDSLEDF
NA	TRBJ2-1	NA	TRBV19	TGTGCCAGTAGTATTGATAGTACTTACAATGAGCAGTTCTTC	CASSIDSTYNEQFF
TRBD1	TRBJ1-2	many	TRBV7-2	TGTGCCAGCAGCTCGGACAGGGGAACTAGTGGCTACACCTTC	CASSSDRGTSGYTF
NA	TRBJ1-2	NA	TRBV12-3/TRBV12-4	TGTGCCAGCAGACCCGGGGGCCGAGCTAACTATGGCTACACCTTC	CASRPGGRANYGYTF
NA	TRBJ1-3	once	TRBV30	TGTGCCTGGAGGATCTTCGGAAACACCATATATTTT	CAWRIFGNTIYF
NA	TRBJ2-7	few	TRBV30	TGTGCCTGGAACACGGGAGTCTACGAGCAGTACTTC	CAWNTGVYEQYF
TRBD1	TRBJ1-5	many	TRBV7-2	TGTGCCAGCAGCTTGACAGGGCGCGGTCAGCCCCAGCATTTT	CASSLTGRGQPQHF
NA	TRBJ2-7	many	TRBV10-3	TGTGCCATCAGTGACGGGACTTCCTACGAGCAGTACTTC	CAISDGTSYEQYF
TRBD2	TRBJ2-1	many	TRBV29-1	TGCAGCGCCATAGCGGGGGATGCTGAGCAGTTCTTC	CSAIAGDAEQFF
NA	TRBJ1-1	few	TRBV9	TGTGCCAGCAGCGTAGTGGGGAGTACTGAAGCTTTCTTT	CASSVVGSTEAFF
TRBD1	TRBJ1-2	many	TRBV5-1	TGCGCCAGCAGCGACCGACAGGGCTTTAACTATGGCTACACCTTC	CASSDRQGFNYGYTF
NA	TRBJ1-3	NA	TRBV10-3	TGTGCCATCGGACCTCGCGGGGTCTCTGGAAACACCATATATTTT	CAIGPRGVSGNTIYF
NA	TRBJ1-2	many	TRBV6-6	TGTGCCAGCAGTTCCCGTGGGGAGCGAGGCTACACCTTC	CASSSRGERGYTF
TRBD2	TRBJ2-3	NA	TRBV20-1	TGCACCGGGGGGACTAGCGGCTCTACGCAGTATTTT	CTGGTSGSTQYF
NA	TRBJ2-7	many	TRBV29-1	TGCAGCGTTGGTCGTGGACAGAGATACGAGCAGTACTTC	CSVGRGQRYEQYF
NA	TRBJ1-2	few	TRBV14	TGTGCCAGCAGCCAAGATACGTCCAGGGGACAAGCTGGCTACACCTTC	CASSQDTSRGQAGYTF
TRBD2	TRBJ2-7	NA	TRBV19	TGTGCCAGTAGTATTAAGGGGACTAGCGGGAGGGCCTACGAGCAGTACTTC	CASSIKGTSGRAYEQYF
TRBD1	TRBJ2-1	NA	TRBV19	TGTGCCAGTAGTCCCCGACAGGGGAGTTTAGACAATGAGCAGTTCTTC	CASSPRQGSLDNEQFF
NA	TRBJ2-7	many	TRBV6-5	TGTGCCAGCAGTTACTCTCTTCTATCGGTTTACGAGCAGTACTTC	CASSYSLLSVYEQYF
TRBD1	TRBJ1-4	NA	TRBV25-1	TGTGCCAGCAGCTCTCCCGGGACAGGGTATGAAAAACTGTTTTTT	CASSSPGTGYEKLFF
TRBD2	TRBJ2-7	many	TRBV7-3	TGTGCCAGCAGCTTAACGAAAGGACTAGCGGGAGAAGAGCAGTACTTC	CASSLTKGLAGEEQYF
NA	TRBJ1-4	NA	TRBV6-4	TGTGCCAGCAGTGCCCGGGGGGGTGAAAAACTGTTTTTT	CASSARGGEKLFF
NA	TRBJ1-2	NA	TRBV6-5	TGTGCCAGCAGTTACTCGGGCCGGAGGTCTGGGGGCTACACCTTC	CASSYSGRRSGGYTF
TRBD1	TRBJ2-3	NA	TRBV9	TGTGCCAGCCGGGACAGCGACACAGATACGCAGTATTTT	CASRDSDTDTQYF
TRBD1	TRBJ1-1	NA	TRBV20-1	TGCAGTGCTAGAGAGATCGTGACAGGGTACACTGAAGCTTTCTTT	CSAREIVTGYTEAFF
TRBD2	TRBJ2-1	NA	TRBV25-1	TGTGCCAGCAGTTCCATAGCGGGAGGGGGACACAATGAGCAGTTCTTC	CASSSIAGGGHNEQFF
NA	TRBJ2-7	NA	TRBV7-9	TGTGCCAGCAGCCAGACGTCGGGTAGAGGTAACTACGAGCAGTACTTC	CASSQTSGRGNYEQYF
NA	TRBJ2-2	many	TRBV15	TGTGCCACCAGGGGGACCAAGTTCGCGAACACCGGGGAGCTGTTTTTT	CATRGTKFANTGELFF
NA	TRBJ1-1	few	TRBV7-9	TGTGCCAGCAGCCTGAACACTGCAGCTTTCTTT	CASSLNTAAFF
TRBD1	TRBJ1-2	many	TRBV7-9	TGTGCCAGCTTAGCCCCCGGGACAGGGCATAGCGGCTACACCTTC	CASLAPGTGHSGYTF
NA	TRBJ2-5	NA	TRBV27	TGTGCCAGCAGTTCCGGGACCCCAGAGACCCAGTACTTC	CASSSGTPETQYF
NA	TRBJ1-5	many	TRBV5-1	TGCGCCAGCAGCTTAGGGACGAGACAGCCCCAGCATTTT	CASSLGTRQPQHF
NA	TRBJ2-7	few	TRBV6-5	TGTGCCAGCAGTTACGCGTTACGGGAATACGAGCAGTACTTC	CASSYALREYEQYF
TRBD1	TRBJ1-6	NA	TRBV7-3	TGTGCCAGCAGCCAGGGGGTTAGTTCACCCCTCCACTTT	CASSQGVSSPLHF
NA	TRBJ1-3	few	TRBV3-1	TGTGCCAGCAGCCAAGATCTGGGGAGCTCTGGAAACACCATATATTTT	CASSQDLGSSGNTIYF
NA	TRBJ1-6	NA	TRBV10-3	TGTGCCATCAGTGACGACCCCAATTCACCCCTCCACTTT	CAISDDPNSPLHF
NA	TRBJ2-6	NA	TRBV5-1	TGCGCCAGCAGCCCGGACTCTGGGGCCAACGTCCTGACTTTC	CASSPDSGANVLTF
NA	TRBJ2-3	many	TRBV29-1	TGCAGCGGCACCCCTAGCACAGATACGCAGTATTTT	CSGTPSTDTQYF
TRBD1	TRBJ1-5	few	TRBV19	TGTGCCAGTAGTCCAAGGACAGGGGGAGGCAATCAGCCCCAGCATTTT	CASSPRTGGGNQPQHF
NA	TRBJ1-1	many	TRBV19	TGTGCCAGTAGTAACAGGATCGGGATTGGGACTGAAGCTTTCTTT	CASSNRIGIGTEAFF
NA	TRBJ2-1	NA	TRBV24-1	TGTGCCAGCAGTTTATACAGGATAAACTCCTACAATGAGCAGTTCTTC	CASSLYRINSYNEQFF
TRBD2	TRBJ2-7	few	TRBV7-3	TGTGCCAGCAGCTTTCATCAGCGGGAGGGTTCCTACGAGCAGTACTTC	CASSFHQREGSYEQYF
TRBD2	TRBJ2-5	NA	TRBV20-1	TGCAGTTGCGGGGGGGGGGAGACCCAGTACTTC	CSCGGGETQYF
NA	TRBJ2-7	many	TRBV20-1	TGCAGTGCTAAAAAGGGTTTGGGCGAGCAGTACTTC	CSAKKGLGEQYF
TRBD1	TRBJ1-2	many	TRBV5-8	TGTGCCAGCAGGAAGACAGGGATTGCCTATGGCTACACCTTC	CASRKTGIAYGYTF
TRBD1	TRBJ1-3	NA	TRBV6-1	TGTGCCAGCAGTAAAACTCAGGGGGCTCGAAACACCATATATTTT	CASSKTQGARNTIYF
NA	TRBJ1-2	many	TRBV5-1	TGCGCCAGCAGCTTGGACAGGTCTCGCTATGGCTACACCTTC	CASSLDRSRYGYTF
NA	TRBJ1-1	many	TRBV7-6	TGTGCCAGCAGCTTAGGACAAAGCACTGAAGCTTTCTTT	CASSLGQSTEAFF
TRBD1	TRBJ1-6	many	TRBV5-1	TGCGCCAGCAGCTTGGAAACAGGGGTTAATTCACCCCTCCACTTT	CASSLETGVNSPLHF
TRBD1	TRBJ2-5	many	TRBV10-3	TGTGCCATCAGAGGCTCACAGGGGACACAAGAGACCCAGTACTTC	CAIRGSQGTQETQYF
NA	TRBJ1-2	many	TRBV24-1	TGTGCCACGGTGGAGGACAGAAGGCTAGACTATGGCTACACCTTC	CATVEDRRLDYGYTF
TRBD1	TRBJ2-3	many	TRBV24-1	TGTGCCACCAGTGACCGCGGGACAGGGGGAAGGGGCACAGATACGCAGTATTTT	CATSDRGTGGRGTDTQYF
TRBD1	TRBJ1-5	NA	TRBV6-1	TGTGCCAGCAGCCGGACAGGAGCCGATAGCAATCAGCCCCAGCATTTT	CASSRTGADSNQPQHF
TRBD2	TRBJ2-2	NA	TRBV20-1	TGCAGTGCTAGGCAAGGAGAAGCGGGAGCCAGGGAGCTGTTTTTT	CSARQGEAGARELFF